The source of this TCR beta chain is a study of breast tumors, draining lymph nodes, adjacent tissues. Regarding the study as a whole: Data only fit, rather than demonstrated, lymph node origin of most tumor T cells. The data were judged consistent with most tumor T cells coming from lymph node and expanding in tumor. Luminal-like breast cancer showed significantly greater tumor-nontumor repertoire similarity than basal-like breast cancer did. Tumor repertoires ranked between lymph nodes and nontumor tissue in diversity, with V and J gene preferences.

TCRdb processed the multiplex PCR reads anew with MiXCR; each CDR3 protein has one entry. The table has about 31,000 distinct CDR3 sequences, roughly two thirds seen once; the top ten hold under 20%. Within the sample, this clonotype is medium-sized. Its antigen is not identified. The CDR3 extends over 15 amino acids. Germline CDR1 reads SGHVS; CDR2 reads FQNEAQ. V trimming: 3 bases; J trimming: 4 bases; junction bases outside the gene matches: 5. The rearrangement uses TRBV7-8 and TRBJ2-7; 11 bases align to TRBD1. The clonotype originates from a female donor with breast cancer. Some clones in this sample may be carry-over from other donors' samples. Material for sequencing was breast tumor tissue. The CDR3 protein is CASSFGTGGSYEQYF. The CDR3 bases are TGTGCCAGCAGCTTCGGGACAGGGGGGAGTTACGAGCAGTACTTC.